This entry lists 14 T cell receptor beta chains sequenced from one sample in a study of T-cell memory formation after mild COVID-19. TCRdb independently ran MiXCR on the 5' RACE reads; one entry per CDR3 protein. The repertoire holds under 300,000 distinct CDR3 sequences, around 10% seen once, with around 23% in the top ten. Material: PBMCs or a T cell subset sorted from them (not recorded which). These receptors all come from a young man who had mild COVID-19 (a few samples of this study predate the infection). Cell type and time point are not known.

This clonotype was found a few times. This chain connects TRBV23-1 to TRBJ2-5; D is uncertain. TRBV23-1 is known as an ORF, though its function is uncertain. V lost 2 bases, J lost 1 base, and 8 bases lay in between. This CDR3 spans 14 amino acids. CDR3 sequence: CASSQVRSQETQYF. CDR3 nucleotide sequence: TGCGCCAGCAGTCAAGTTCGATCCCAAGAGACCCAGTACTTC.

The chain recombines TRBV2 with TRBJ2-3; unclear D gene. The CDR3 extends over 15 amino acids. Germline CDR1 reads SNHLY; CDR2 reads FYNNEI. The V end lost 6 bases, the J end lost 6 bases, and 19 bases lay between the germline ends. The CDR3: CASRGTGPPTDTQYF. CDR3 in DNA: TGTGCCAGCAGGGGTACCGGACCCCCCACCGATACGCAGTATTTT.

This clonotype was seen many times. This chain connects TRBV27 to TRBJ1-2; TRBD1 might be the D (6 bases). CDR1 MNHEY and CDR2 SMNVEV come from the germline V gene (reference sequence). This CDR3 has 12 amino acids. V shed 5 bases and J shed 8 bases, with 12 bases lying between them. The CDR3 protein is CASSPTGRGYTF. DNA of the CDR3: TGTGCCAGCAGTCCTACAGGGAGAGGCTACACCTTC.

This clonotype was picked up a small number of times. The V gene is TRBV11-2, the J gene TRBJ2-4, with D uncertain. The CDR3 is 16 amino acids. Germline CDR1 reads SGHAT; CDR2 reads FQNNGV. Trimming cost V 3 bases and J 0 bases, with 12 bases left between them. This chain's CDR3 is CASSFYSNKAKNIQYF. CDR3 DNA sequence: TGTGCCAGCAGCTTTTATAGCAATAAAGCCAAAAACATTCAGTACTTC.

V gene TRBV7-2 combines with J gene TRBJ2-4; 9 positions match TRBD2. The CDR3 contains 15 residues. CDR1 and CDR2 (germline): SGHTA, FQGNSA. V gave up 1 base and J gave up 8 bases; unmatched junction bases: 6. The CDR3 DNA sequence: TGTGCCAGCAGCTTAGTAGCGGGGGCTGGAGACATTCAGTACTTC. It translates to CASSLVAGAGDIQYF.

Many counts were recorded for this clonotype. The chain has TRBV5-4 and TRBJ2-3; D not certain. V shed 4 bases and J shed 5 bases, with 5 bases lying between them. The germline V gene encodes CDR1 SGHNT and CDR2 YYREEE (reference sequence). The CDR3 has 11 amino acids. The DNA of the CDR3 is TGTGCCAGCAGCGCGCGAGATACGCAGTATTTT. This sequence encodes CASSARDTQYF.

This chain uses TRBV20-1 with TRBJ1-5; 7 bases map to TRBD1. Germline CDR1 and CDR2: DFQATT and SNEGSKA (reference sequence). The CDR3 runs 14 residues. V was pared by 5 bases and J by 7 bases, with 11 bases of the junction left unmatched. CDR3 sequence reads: CSAAYRGLRQPQHF. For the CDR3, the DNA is TGCAGTGCTGCCTACAGGGGACTCCGACAGCCCCAGCATTTT.

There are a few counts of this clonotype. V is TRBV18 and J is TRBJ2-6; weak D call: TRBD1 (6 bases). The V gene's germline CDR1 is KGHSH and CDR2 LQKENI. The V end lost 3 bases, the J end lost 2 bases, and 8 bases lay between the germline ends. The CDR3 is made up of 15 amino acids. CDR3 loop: CASSPQGPGANVLTF. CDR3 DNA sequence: TGTGCCAGCTCACCCCAGGGGCCTGGGGCCAACGTCCTGACTTTC.

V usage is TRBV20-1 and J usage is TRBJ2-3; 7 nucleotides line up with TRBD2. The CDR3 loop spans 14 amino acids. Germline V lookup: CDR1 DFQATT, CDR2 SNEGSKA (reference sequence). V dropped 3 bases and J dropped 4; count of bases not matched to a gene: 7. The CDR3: CSARGGLRADTQYF. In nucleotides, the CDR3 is TGCAGTGCTAGGGGGGGGTTAAGGGCAGATACGCAGTATTTT.

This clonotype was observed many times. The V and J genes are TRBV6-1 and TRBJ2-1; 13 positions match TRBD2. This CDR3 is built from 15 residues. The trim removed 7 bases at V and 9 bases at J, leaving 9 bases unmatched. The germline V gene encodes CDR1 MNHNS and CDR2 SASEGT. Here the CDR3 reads CASTLTSGGRVEQFF. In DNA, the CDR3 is TGTGCCAGCACCTTGACTAGCGGGGGGCGCGTTGAGCAGTTCTTC.

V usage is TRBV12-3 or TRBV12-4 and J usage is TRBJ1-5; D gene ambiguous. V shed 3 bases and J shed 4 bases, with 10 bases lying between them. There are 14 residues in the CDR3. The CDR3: CASSFFELNQPQHF. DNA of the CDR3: TGTGCCAGCAGTTTCTTTGAGTTGAATCAGCCCCAGCATTTT.

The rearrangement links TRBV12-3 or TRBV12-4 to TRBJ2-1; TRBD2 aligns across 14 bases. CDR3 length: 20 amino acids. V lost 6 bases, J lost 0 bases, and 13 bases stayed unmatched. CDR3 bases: TGTGCCAGCAGCCCCGGACTAGCGGGGGGTTCCGACAGCTCCTACAATGAGCAGTTCTTC. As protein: CASSPGLAGGSDSSYNEQFF.

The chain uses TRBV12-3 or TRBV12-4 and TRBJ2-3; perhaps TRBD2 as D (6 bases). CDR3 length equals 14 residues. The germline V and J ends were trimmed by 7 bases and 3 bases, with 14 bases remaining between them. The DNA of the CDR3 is TGTGCCAGCACCCGGGACTTGCTTACAGATACGCAGTATTTT. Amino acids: CASTRDLLTDTQYF.

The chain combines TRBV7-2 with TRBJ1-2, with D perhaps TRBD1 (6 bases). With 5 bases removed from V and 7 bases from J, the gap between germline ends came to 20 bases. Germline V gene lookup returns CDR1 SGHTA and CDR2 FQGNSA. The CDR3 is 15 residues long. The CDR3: CASSPGVSQGTGYTF. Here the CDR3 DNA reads TGTGCCAGCAGCCCAGGGGTCAGCCAAGGGACTGGCTACACCTTC.